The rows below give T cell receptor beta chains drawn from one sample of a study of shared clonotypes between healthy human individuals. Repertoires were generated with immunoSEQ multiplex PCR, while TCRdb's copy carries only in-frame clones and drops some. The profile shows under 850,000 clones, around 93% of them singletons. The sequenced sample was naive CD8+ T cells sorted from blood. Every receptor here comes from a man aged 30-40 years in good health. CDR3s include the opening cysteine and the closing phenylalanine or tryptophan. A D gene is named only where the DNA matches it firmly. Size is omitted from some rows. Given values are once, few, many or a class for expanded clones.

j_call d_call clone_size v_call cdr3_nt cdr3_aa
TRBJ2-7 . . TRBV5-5 TGTGCCAGCAGACTCCGGGACACGGATGCCTACGAGCAGTACTTC CASRLRDTDAYEQYF
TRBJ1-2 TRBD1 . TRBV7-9 TGTGCCAGCAGCTTAGTGGGACAGGGCCCGAAGACTGACTATGGCTACACCTTC CASSLVGQGPKTDYGYTF
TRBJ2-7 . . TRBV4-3 TGCGCCAGCAGCCAAGAGAGGGCGGGACAACAGTACGAGCAGTACTTC CASSQERAGQQYEQYF
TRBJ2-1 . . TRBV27 TGTGCCAGCAGTTCATTAGGCTCCTACAATGAGCAGTTCTTC CASSSLGSYNEQFF
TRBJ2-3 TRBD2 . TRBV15 TGTGCCACCAGCAGTTTCAAAGCGGGGGGCACAGATACGCAGTATTTT CATSSFKAGGTDTQYF
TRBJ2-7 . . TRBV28 TGTGCCAGCAGTTTGACGTCCTACGAGCAGTACTTC CASSLTSYEQYF
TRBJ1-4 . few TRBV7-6 TGTGCCAGCAGCGAAACGATTAACAGGAGTCTGTTTTTT CASSETINRSLFF
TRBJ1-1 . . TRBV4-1 TGCGCCAGCAGCCACCTGAACACTGAAGCTTTCTTT CASSHLNTEAFF
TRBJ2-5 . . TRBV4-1 TGCGCCAGCAGCCAAGAAGGAGCGGGCGACCTCCAAGAGACCCAGTACTTC CASSQEGAGDLQETQYF
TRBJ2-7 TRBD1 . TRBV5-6 TGTGCCAGCAGCTCCGGGACAGTTCCCTACGAGCAGTACTTC CASSSGTVPYEQYF
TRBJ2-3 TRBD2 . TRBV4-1 TGCGCCAGCAGCCCGAGACTAGCGGGTCGGACAGATACGCAGTATTTT CASSPRLAGRTDTQYF
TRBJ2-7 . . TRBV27 TGTGCCAGCAGTTTCCAGGGGATGGTGCGCGAGCAGTACTTC CASSFQGMVREQYF
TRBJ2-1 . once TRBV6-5 TGTGCCAGCAGCCAGGGGACTAACTCCTACAATGAGCAGTTCTTC CASSQGTNSYNEQFF
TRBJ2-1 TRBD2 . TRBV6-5 TGTGCCAGCAGTTACGGACTAGCGAATAACAATGAGCAGTTCTTC CASSYGLANNNEQFF
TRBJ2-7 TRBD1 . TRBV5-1 TGCGCCAGCAGCTTGTTTAGTCAGGGGGCTGACGAGCAGTACTTC CASSLFSQGADEQYF
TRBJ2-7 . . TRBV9 TGTGCCAGCAGCGTAGGGGGAGATAGGCGAAACGAGCAGTACTTC CASSVGGDRRNEQYF
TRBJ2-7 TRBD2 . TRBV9 TGTGCCAGCACCTTGAGCCTAGCGGGAGGCAGGTACGAGCAGTACTTC CASTLSLAGGRYEQYF
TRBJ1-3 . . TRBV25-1 TGTGCCAGCAGGGAGGAAAGCTCTGGAAACACCATATATTTT CASREESSGNTIYF
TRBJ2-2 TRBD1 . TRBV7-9 TGTGCCAGCAGCCCCGCCTGGGACAGGGGGTTTAACACCGGGGAGCTGTTTTTT CASSPAWDRGFNTGELFF
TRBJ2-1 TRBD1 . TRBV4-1 TGCGCCAGCAGCCAAGAACAGGGGTTGAACAATGAGCAGTTCTTC CASSQEQGLNNEQFF
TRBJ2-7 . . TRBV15 TGTGCCACCAGCAGGGACAGCTACGAGCAGTACTTC CATSRDSYEQYF
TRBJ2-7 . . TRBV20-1 TGCAGTGCTTACGACAGCTACGAGCAGTACTTC CSAYDSYEQYF
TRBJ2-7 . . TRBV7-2 TGTGCCAGCAGCTTAGCACCAGGACCTAATACCTACGAGCAGTACTTC CASSLAPGPNTYEQYF
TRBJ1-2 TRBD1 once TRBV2 TGTGCCAGCAGTGAAGGGATAATAACCGGGACAGGGGACATCTATGGCTACACCTTC CASSEGIITGTGDIYGYTF
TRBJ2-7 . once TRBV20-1 TGCAGTGCTAGAGTATCCTACGAGCAGTACTTC CSARVSYEQYF
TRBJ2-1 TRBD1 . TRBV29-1 TGCAGCGTTGCTCAGGGGGAAACAAACAATGAGCAGTTCTTC CSVAQGETNNEQFF
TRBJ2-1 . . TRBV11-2 TGTGCCAGCAGCCTTCTAGCGCAAACCAGCTCCTACAATGAGCAGTTCTTC CASSLLAQTSSYNEQFF
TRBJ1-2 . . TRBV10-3 TGTGCCATCAGTGAGTCGGAAGGGAAGGCATTCTATGGCTACACCTTC CAISESEGKAFYGYTF
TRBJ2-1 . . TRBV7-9 TGTGCCAGCAGCTTAGAGGGTGTTTTTGAGCAGTTCTTC CASSLEGVFEQFF
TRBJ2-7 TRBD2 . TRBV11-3 TGTGCCAGCAGCTTGGGGCAAGGGAGGGACGAGCAGTACTTC CASSLGQGRDEQYF
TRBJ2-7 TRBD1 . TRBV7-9 TGTGCCAGCAGCTCCGGACAGGGAAACTACGAGCAGTACTTC CASSSGQGNYEQYF
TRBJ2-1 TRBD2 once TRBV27 TGTGCCAGCAGCTCGGGACAGACTAGCGGGAGCTCCTACAATGAGCAGTTCTTC CASSSGQTSGSSYNEQFF
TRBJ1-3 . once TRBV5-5 TGTGCCAGCAGGCAGGGGCCGGACACCATATATTTT CASRQGPDTIYF
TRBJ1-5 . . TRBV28 TGTGCCAGCAGTTTTGAGATAACCGGTGAAGATCAGCCCCAGCATTTT CASSFEITGEDQPQHF
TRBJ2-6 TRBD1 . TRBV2 TGTGCCAGTCGGACAGGGGCCTTTTCGGGGGCCAACGTCCTGACTTTC CASRTGAFSGANVLTF
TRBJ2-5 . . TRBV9 TGTGCCAGCAGCGTAGAGGCAACCTTAGAGACCCAGTACTTC CASSVEATLETQYF